A selection of T cell receptor beta chains follows, all from one sample in a study of PD-L1 blockade in urothelial cancer. TCRdb keeps only in-frame clones here, not all; method: immunoSEQ multiplex PCR. The sample includes tens of thousands of clones, about 80% of them seen just once. Sequencing was performed on PBMCs, taken around atezolizumab (anti-PD-L1) treatment. Source of these receptors: a man between 65 and 79 years old with urothelial cancer. The CDR3 runs from the conserved cysteine through the conserved F or W. The order of the fields is clone size, J gene, D gene, CDR3 length, V gene, CDR3 DNA, CDR3 protein. The D gene is left open where the match is weak. The size entry is marked missing in some rows and otherwise reads once, few, many or a size class.

>NA|TRBJ1-5|NA|14|TRBV10-3
TGTGCCATCAGTGCTAGGGAGAATAGTCAGCCCCAGCATTTT
CAISARENSQPQHF
>few|TRBJ1-4|NA|15|TRBV27
TGTGCCAGCAGGTCCTATAATGAAGGGAGAGAAAAACTGTTTTTT
CASRSYNEGREKLFF
>NA|TRBJ1-5|TRBD1|17|TRBV6-1
TGTGCCAGCAGTGAGGCCGCGGGACAGGGGAGCAATCAGCCCCAGCATTTT
CASSEAAGQGSNQPQHF
>NA|TRBJ2-1|TRBD1|13|TRBV5-8
TGTGCCAGCAGCCTAGACAGGGAGAATGAGCAGTTCTTC
CASSLDRENEQFF
>NA|TRBJ2-3|NA|15|TRBV7-7
TGTGCCAGCAGCTTAGATACGGGGGGCACAGATACGCAGTATTTT
CASSLDTGGTDTQYF
>NA|TRBJ2-2|TRBD2|14|TRBV6-6
TGTGCCAGCAGTCCGGGACTAACGGCCGGGGAGCTGTTTTTT
CASSPGLTAGELFF
>NA|TRBJ2-1|TRBD2|15|TRBV25-1
TGTGCCAGCAGTGGCCCAGGGACTAGGGGAAATGAGCAGTTCTTC
CASSGPGTRGNEQFF
>NA|TRBJ2-7|TRBD2|15|TRBV27
TGTGCCAGCAGAACTGGACTAGCGGGAGCCTACGAGCAGTACTTC
CASRTGLAGAYEQYF
>NA|TRBJ2-5|NA|15|TRBV4-3
TGCGCCAGCAGCCAAGAATGGGCAGGGGCGGAGACCCAGTACTTC
CASSQEWAGAETQYF
>few|TRBJ1-1|NA|13|TRBV28
TGTGCCAGCAGTTTATACAGCCTGACCGAAGCTTTCTTT
CASSLYSLTEAFF
>NA|TRBJ1-2|TRBD1|15|TRBV19
TGTGCCAGTACCCCATTCGACAGGGGGGACTATGGCTACACCTTC
CASTPFDRGDYGYTF
>NA|TRBJ2-7|TRBD2|16|TRBV6-5
TGTGCCAGCAGTTACTCGAGAGGACTAGCGGGAGGGCCAGGGTACTTC
CASSYSRGLAGGPGYF
>NA|TRBJ2-2|NA|15|TRBV4-3
TGCGCCAGCAGCTCAGGGGTTACGAACACCGGGGAGCTGTTTTTT
CASSSGVTNTGELFF
>NA|TRBJ2-1|NA|15|TRBV28
TGTGCCAGCAGTTGGACAGTGAGCTCCTACAATGAGCAGTTCTTC
CASSWTVSSYNEQFF
>NA|TRBJ1-4|TRBD1|16|TRBV28
TGTGCCAGCAGTGCGGACAGGGTGAATTTACGAGAAAAACTGTTTTTT
CASSADRVNLREKLFF
>once|TRBJ1-1|TRBD1|15|TRBV5-1
TGCGCCAGCAGCGTAGGGGACAGGAGAGCTACTGAAGCTTTCTTT
CASSVGDRRATEAFF
>once|TRBJ2-7|NA|16|TRBV7-9
TGTGCCAGCAGCCCAACGTGGCGGATGAGCTCCTACGAGCAGTACTTC
CASSPTWRMSSYEQYF
>NA|TRBJ1-1|TRBD1|15|TRBV4-1
TGCGCCAGCAGCCAAGGACAGGGGCTACGGAATGAAGCTTTCTTT
CASSQGQGLRNEAFF
>few|TRBJ1-2|NA|11|TRBV7-2
TGTGCCAGCAGCTTAGGGGGGGATCACACCTTC
CASSLGGDHTF
>NA|TRBJ2-5|NA|15|TRBV15
TGTGCCACCAGCAGAGATACGTCTATCCAAGAGACCCAGTACTTC
CATSRDTSIQETQYF
>NA|TRBJ2-1|TRBD2|17|TRBV11-2
TGTGCCAGCAGGCATGGGGGTGGGGCGGGAGGTTACAATGAGCAGTTCTTC
CASRHGGGAGGYNEQFF
>NA|TRBJ2-1|NA|14|TRBV11-1
TGTGCCAGCAGCTTAGATCGGCAAGGCGGTGAGCAGTTCTTC
CASSLDRQGGEQFF
>NA|TRBJ2-1|TRBD1|15|TRBV29-1
TGCAGCGTTGATGGACAGGAACCATTCCTCAATGAGCAGTTCTTC
CSVDGQEPFLNEQFF
>once|TRBJ2-1|NA|14|TRBV7-2
TGTGCCAGCAAACCCGATAGAGACTTCAATGAGCAGTTCTTC
CASKPDRDFNEQFF
>NA|TRBJ2-3|TRBD1|18|TRBV5-1
TGCGCCAGCAGCTTGTCCCCCGACAGGACAGGGTACACAGATACGCAGTATTTT
CASSLSPDRTGYTDTQYF
>NA|TRBJ1-4|NA|14|TRBV28
TGTGCCAGCAATTTGCGCCAGGGTAATGAAAAACTGTTTTTT
CASNLRQGNEKLFF
>NA|TRBJ2-3|NA|12|TRBV7-9
TGTGCCAGCAGCCTAAGCACAGATACGCAGTATTTT
CASSLSTDTQYF
>NA|TRBJ2-1|NA|15|TRBV7-2
TGTGCCAGCAGCTTACAGGGAGGCCTGGGGAATGAGCAGTTCTTC
CASSLQGGLGNEQFF
>once|TRBJ2-7|NA|14|TRBV28
TGTGCCAGCAGTTTTCGGGTCGTGGCCTACGAGCAGTACTTC
CASSFRVVAYEQYF
>NA|TRBJ1-2|NA|12|TRBV28
TGTGCCAGCACCTCCGGGTCTAATGGCTACACCTTC
CASTSGSNGYTF
>NA|TRBJ2-1|NA|14|TRBV19
TGTGCCAGTAGTATCTCTAGCTCCTACAATGAGCAGTTCTTC
CASSISSSYNEQFF
>NA|TRBJ1-1|TRBD1|13|TRBV29-1
TGCAGCGTCGGACAGGGGGCAGGTGGTGAAGCTTTCTTT
CSVGQGAGGEAFF
>NA|TRBJ2-6|NA|17|TRBV19
TGTGCCAGTAGTATAGATCTCGGGGACTCTGGGGCCAACGTCCTGACTTTC
CASSIDLGDSGANVLTF
>once|TRBJ2-5|NA|17|TRBV7-6
TGTGCCAGCAGCTTGGGGGGTTGGCGGGTAAACCAAGAGACCCAGTACTTC
CASSLGGWRVNQETQYF
>NA|TRBJ2-5|NA|12|TRBV5-1
TGCGCCAGCAGCTTCACAGGAGAGACCCAGTACTTC
CASSFTGETQYF
>NA|TRBJ2-3|NA|15|TRBV11-2
TGTGCCAGCAGCTTTGGCGCGGGCAGCACAGATACGCAGTATTTT
CASSFGAGSTDTQYF
>NA|TRBJ1-1|NA|13|TRBV7-9
TGTGCCAGCAATTCAGGGTTGAACACTGAAGCTTTCTTT
CASNSGLNTEAFF
>NA|TRBJ2-7|TRBD1|14|TRBV7-9
TGTGCCAGCAGCCCGACAGGGGCCCATGGCGAGCAGTACTTC
CASSPTGAHGEQYF
>NA|TRBJ2-6|TRBD1|18|TRBV27
TGTGCCAGCAGTTTCCTCCGGACAGGGTTAGGTGGGGCCAACGTCCTGACTTTC
CASSFLRTGLGGANVLTF
>NA|TRBJ1-1|TRBD1|15|TRBV13
TGTGCCAGCAGCCCAATTGGGACAGGGAACACTGAAGCTTTCTTT
CASSPIGTGNTEAFF
>NA|TRBJ2-2|TRBD2|16|TRBV28
TGTGCCAGCAGCCAACGGGGGGCGGGAGGCCCCGGGGAGCTGTTTTTT
CASSQRGAGGPGELFF
>NA|TRBJ2-7|TRBD2|15|TRBV7-2
TGTGCCAGCAGCCCAGGACTAGCGGGAGGATACGAGCAGTACTTC
CASSPGLAGGYEQYF
>NA|TRBJ1-5|NA|17|TRBV7-9
TGTGCCAGCAGCTTAGCCGGATCGGGAACAAGCAATCAGCCCCAGCATTTT
CASSLAGSGTSNQPQHF
>NA|TRBJ2-6|NA|19|TRBV4-1
TGCGCCAGCAGCCAGGATACCAATCGGGGAGCCTCTGGGGCCAACGTCCTGACTTTC
CASSQDTNRGASGANVLTF
>few|TRBJ1-1|TRBD1|15|TRBV7-3
TGTGCCAGCAGCCCAGGGACAGGGTTGAACACTGAAGCTTTCTTT
CASSPGTGLNTEAFF
>NA|TRBJ2-1|TRBD1|15|TRBV9
TGTGCCAGCAGCTCCGGACAGGGATTATTGAATGAGCAGTTCTTC
CASSSGQGLLNEQFF
>NA|TRBJ2-1|NA|13|TRBV7-3
TGTGCCAGCGCAGACGGAGGGCAGAATGAGCAGTTCTTC
CASADGGQNEQFF
>NA|TRBJ1-1|NA|13|TRBV29-1
TGCAGCGTTGAATACAGGGTAGACACTGAAGCTTTCTTT
CSVEYRVDTEAFF
>few|TRBJ1-2|TRBD1|14|TRBV6-6
TGTGCCAGCAGCATCGGGACAGGGGAGCGTGGCTACACCTTC
CASSIGTGERGYTF
>NA|TRBJ2-1|NA|15|TRBV5-4
TGTGCCAGCACCTTAGGTCTACAGGGCTCGAATGGGCAGTTCTTC
CASTLGLQGSNGQFF
>NA|TRBJ1-1|TRBD1|13|TRBV29-1
TGCAGCGGGGAACAGGGGATGAACACTGAAGCTTTCTTT
CSGEQGMNTEAFF